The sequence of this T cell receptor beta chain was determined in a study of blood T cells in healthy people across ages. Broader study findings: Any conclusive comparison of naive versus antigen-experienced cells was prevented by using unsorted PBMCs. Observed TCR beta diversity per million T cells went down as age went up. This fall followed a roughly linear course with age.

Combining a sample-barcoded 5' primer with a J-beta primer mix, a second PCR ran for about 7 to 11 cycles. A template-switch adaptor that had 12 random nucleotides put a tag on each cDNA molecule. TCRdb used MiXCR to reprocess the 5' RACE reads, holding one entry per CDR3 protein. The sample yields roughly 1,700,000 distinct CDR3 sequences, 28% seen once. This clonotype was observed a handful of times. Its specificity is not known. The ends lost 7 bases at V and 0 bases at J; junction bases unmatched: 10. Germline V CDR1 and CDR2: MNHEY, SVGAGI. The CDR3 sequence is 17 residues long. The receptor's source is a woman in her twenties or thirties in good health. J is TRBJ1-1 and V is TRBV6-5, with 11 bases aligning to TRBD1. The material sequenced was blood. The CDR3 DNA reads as TGTGCCAGCATTACCCACCGGGACAGGGGGTTGAACACTGAAGCTTTCTTT. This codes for CASITHRDRGLNTEAFF.